The rows below give T cell receptor beta chains drawn from one sample of a study of CD8+ T cells in alopecia areata. The table came from immunoSEQ multiplex PCR; TCRdb's copy has only in-frame clones and leaves some out. This sample carries 150,000 to 200,000 clones, approximately 65% of them seen once, and the ten largest clones take over 10%. Here the sequenced sample was CD8+ T cells sorted from blood, taken at week 0. The receptor set was obtained from a human donor with alopecia areata. The CDR3 runs from the conserved cysteine through the conserved F or W. The order of the fields is CDR3 DNA, CDR3 protein, V gene, clone size, J gene, D gene. The D gene is left open where the match is weak. The size entry is marked missing in some rows and otherwise reads once, few, many or a size class.

CDR3nt: TGTGCCAGCAGCCGCGGCGACAGGAGGCATTCACCCCTCCACTTT; CDR3aa: CASSRGDRRHSPLHF; v_gene: TRBV13; abundance: -; j_gene: TRBJ1-6; d_gene: -
CDR3nt: TGTGCCAGCAGCTTGGGCCTCACGAACACCGGGGAGCTGTTTTTT; CDR3aa: CASSLGLTNTGELFF; v_gene: TRBV5-6; abundance: -; j_gene: TRBJ2-2; d_gene: -
CDR3nt: TGTGCCAGCAGCTTGGCCGGGACAGCCTATGGCTACACCTTC; CDR3aa: CASSLAGTAYGYTF; v_gene: TRBV5-4; abundance: -; j_gene: TRBJ1-2; d_gene: TRBD1
CDR3nt: TGTGCCAGCAGCTTTCTCTACAATGAGCAGTTCTTC; CDR3aa: CASSFLYNEQFF; v_gene: TRBV5-6; abundance: -; j_gene: TRBJ2-1; d_gene: -
CDR3nt: TGTGCCTGGAGTCCCGGGACTATCATCTACGAGCAGTACTTC; CDR3aa: CAWSPGTIIYEQYF; v_gene: TRBV30; abundance: few; j_gene: TRBJ2-7; d_gene: TRBD2
CDR3nt: TGTGCCAGTAGTACCGGGACAGTCTATGGCTACACCTTC; CDR3aa: CASSTGTVYGYTF; v_gene: TRBV19; abundance: few; j_gene: TRBJ1-2; d_gene: TRBD1
CDR3nt: TGTGCCAGCAGCCCGCAACCGGGGGAGCAGTACTTC; CDR3aa: CASSPQPGEQYF; v_gene: TRBV7-2; abundance: -; j_gene: TRBJ2-7; d_gene: -
CDR3nt: TGTGCCAGCAGCCCAGGGGTCGGCGGGCAAAACATTCAGTACTTC; CDR3aa: CASSPGVGGQNIQYF; v_gene: TRBV7-3; abundance: medium-sized; j_gene: TRBJ2-4; d_gene: -
CDR3nt: TGTGCCAGCAGTTACGGAGGTAATGAGCAGTTCTTC; CDR3aa: CASSYGGNEQFF; v_gene: TRBV27; abundance: -; j_gene: TRBJ2-1; d_gene: -
CDR3nt: TGTGCCAGCAGTTACTCGGAAGGGCAACTCTACGAGCAGTACTTC; CDR3aa: CASSYSEGQLYEQYF; v_gene: TRBV6-5; abundance: -; j_gene: TRBJ2-7; d_gene: -
CDR3nt: TGTGCCAGCAGCTTGGGCCCGGGGGCGGTTTACAATGAGCAGTTCTTC; CDR3aa: CASSLGPGAVYNEQFF; v_gene: TRBV5-6; abundance: -; j_gene: TRBJ2-1; d_gene: -
CDR3nt: TGTGCCAGCAGCATCGGGACAGGCACTGCGGATGCTTTCTTT; CDR3aa: CASSIGTGTADAFF; v_gene: TRBV11-2; abundance: few; j_gene: TRBJ1-1; d_gene: TRBD1
CDR3nt: TGTGCCAGCAGCTTAGTTCAGGGGTACTACAATGAGCAGTTCTTC; CDR3aa: CASSLVQGYYNEQFF; v_gene: TRBV7-9; abundance: -; j_gene: TRBJ2-1; d_gene: -
CDR3nt: TGTGCCACCAGCAGAGATCGGGGAGCGAAGAGCAATCAGCCCCAGCATTTT; CDR3aa: CATSRDRGAKSNQPQHF; v_gene: TRBV15; abundance: -; j_gene: TRBJ1-5; d_gene: -
CDR3nt: TGCAGCGTTGAAAGGGCAGTCGCCGGAGGCTACGAGCAGTACTTC; CDR3aa: CSVERAVAGGYEQYF; v_gene: TRBV29-1; abundance: -; j_gene: TRBJ2-7; d_gene: -
CDR3nt: TGTGCCAGCAGTTTATTACAACAGAGGAACACTGAAGCTTTCTTT; CDR3aa: CASSLLQQRNTEAFF; v_gene: TRBV27; abundance: -; j_gene: TRBJ1-1; d_gene: -
CDR3nt: TGCAGCGTGGTTGGTAGGAACTACGAGCAGTACTTC; CDR3aa: CSVVGRNYEQYF; v_gene: TRBV29-1; abundance: -; j_gene: TRBJ2-7; d_gene: -
CDR3nt: TGCAGCGTCGATCCCGGGACAGGGTCGGGGACCCAGTACTTC; CDR3aa: CSVDPGTGSGTQYF; v_gene: TRBV29-1; abundance: few; j_gene: TRBJ2-5; d_gene: TRBD1
CDR3nt: TGTGCCAGCAGCTTCGAGGGACAGGGTACCTACGAGCAGTACTTC; CDR3aa: CASSFEGQGTYEQYF; v_gene: TRBV7-8; abundance: -; j_gene: TRBJ2-7; d_gene: TRBD1
CDR3nt: TGTGCCAGCAGCTTAGAGGGTCAGGGAGGCAATCAGCCCCAGCATTTT; CDR3aa: CASSLEGQGGNQPQHF; v_gene: TRBV7-8; abundance: -; j_gene: TRBJ1-5; d_gene: -